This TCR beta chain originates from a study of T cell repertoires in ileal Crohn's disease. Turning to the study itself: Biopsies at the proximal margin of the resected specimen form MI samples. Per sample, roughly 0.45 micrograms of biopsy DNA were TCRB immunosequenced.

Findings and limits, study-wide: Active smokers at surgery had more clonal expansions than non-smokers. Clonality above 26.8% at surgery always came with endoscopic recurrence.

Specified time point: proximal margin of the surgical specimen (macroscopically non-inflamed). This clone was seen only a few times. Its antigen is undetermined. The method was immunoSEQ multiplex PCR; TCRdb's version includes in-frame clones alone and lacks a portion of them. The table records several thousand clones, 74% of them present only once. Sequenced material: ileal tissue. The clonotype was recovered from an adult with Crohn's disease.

The CDR3 here is CASSLSPGQGNTEAFF. CDR3 bases: TGCGCCAGCAGTCTGTCTCCGGGACAGGGAAACACTGAAGCTTTCTTT. The chain joins TRBV5-1 to TRBJ1-1; TRBD1 matches at 9 bases. The junction had 10 bases not matched to a gene; V was cut back by 5 bases and J by 2 bases. The CDR3 covers 16 residues. CDR1 and CDR2 from the germline V gene are SGHRS and YFSETQ.